This TCR beta chain was retrieved from a study of blood T cell repertoires in COVID-19. At the level of the study: Sources were T cells, B-cell-depleted T cells, or PBMCs; the material itself was cDNA or gDNA.

There are 12 residues in the CDR3. Trimming took off 2 bases at V and 8 bases at J, with 6 bases between the two ends. The germline gives CDR1 KGHDR, CDR2 SFDVKD. Authors' analysis steps: Amplification with reference gene primers provided the estimates of nucleated cell counts. The protocol was immunoSEQ multiplex PCR, while the TCRdb copy is restricted to in-frame clones and leaves out a portion. V and J calls plus clone size are reproduced from that table; the DNA served to infer D and trimming. The sample includes some 210,000 clones, approximately 84% of them seen just once. In its sample, this clone was seen a few times.

The chain carries TRBV24-1 and TRBJ2-1, with a possible D match to TRBD2 (6 bases). Material: peripheral blood. The TCR originated in a woman aged 70-85 years with active or convalescent COVID-19. CDR3 DNA sequence: TGTGCCACCAGTGATTGGGGGGATGAGCAGTTCTTC. Translated, it gives CATSDWGDEQFF.